Here is one T cell receptor (beta chain) with its context. Its antigen remains unknown. CDR1 and CDR2 (germline): MNHNS, SASEGT. The CDR3 spans 17 residues. V was clipped by 5 bases and J by 0 bases, with 17 bases between them. The sample originates from a study of regulatory T cells in long-lasting Graves disease. Construction of TCR beta libraries relied on iRepertoire HTBI primers and on Arm-PCR targeting CDR3 regions. TCRdb reprocessed the multiplex PCR reads via MiXCR and lists one record per CDR3 protein. The top ten hold about 29% of the sample, which has some 340,000 distinct CDR3 sequences, roughly 24% seen once. Noted time point: persistent/refractory GD, antithyroid drugs over 5 years with positive TRAb. Isolated PBMC RNA provided the starting material for the TCR library. Whole-study findings and limits: Patients with persistent disease showed a bias toward TRBV28, TRBJ1-2 and TRBJ2-5. Shared public clonotypes totalled about 2,700 in persistent patients, compared with approximately 970 in new patients. Having few samples may have compromised the accuracy. Persistent Graves' patients showed a TCR diversity that was lower than that of newly diagnosed ones.

The source of this sequence is a woman between 35 and 50 years old with Graves disease. The input for sequencing was peripheral blood mononuclear cells (PBMCs), taken when the disease was refractory, from a patient treated with antithyroid drugs. The gene calls are TRBV6-1 and TRBJ1-3, with D maybe TRBD1 (5 bases). In DNA, the CDR3 is TGTGCCAGCAGTCCGACGACAGTGCTTTTCTCTGGAAACACCATATATTTT. Protein sequence: CASSPTTVLFSGNTIYF.